A selection of T cell receptor beta chains follows, all from one sample in a study of shared clonotypes between healthy human individuals. The repertoire was sequenced with immunoSEQ multiplex PCR; TCRdb's copy has only in-frame clones and lacks some. Among more than 2 million clones listed, over 85% were seen once. The specimen sequenced was naive CD8+ T cells sorted from blood. The receptor set was obtained from a man aged 18 to 29 in good health. CDR3s include the opening cysteine and the closing phenylalanine or tryptophan. D genes are given only for firm matches.

d_gene,j_gene,v_gene,CDR3nt,CDR3aa
.,TRBJ1-2,TRBV27,TGTGCCAGCAGTTTATCTGATGGGGATGGCTACACCTTC,CASSLSDGDGYTF
.,TRBJ1-1,TRBV6-1,TGTGCCAGCAGTGAACCGAGGGGGGTGAACACTGAAGCTTTCTTT,CASSEPRGVNTEAFF
.,TRBJ2-5,TRBV6-6,TGTGCCAGCAGTTACTCGGAGGGGCCAGAGACCCAGTACTTC,CASSYSEGPETQYF
.,TRBJ2-7,TRBV2,TGTGCCAGCACTACACCGGTAGAGCAGTACTTC,CASTTPVEQYF
.,TRBJ2-7,TRBV19,TGTGCCAGTGCCTCCGGGATGACCTACGAGCAGTACTTC,CASASGMTYEQYF
TRBD1,TRBJ2-7,TRBV11-2,TGTGCCAGCAGCCCTGGACAGGGCGCACGAGACGAGCAGTACTTC,CASSPGQGARDEQYF
.,TRBJ2-2,TRBV29-1,TGCAGCGTGGAGGAGGGGACCTCGGCCGGGGAGCTGTTTTTT,CSVEEGTSAGELFF
TRBD1,TRBJ2-6,TRBV14,TGTGCCAGCAGCCGACCGGGACAGGGGGTGTCTGGGGCCAACGTCCTGACTTTC,CASSRPGQGVSGANVLTF
.,TRBJ2-1,TRBV19,TGTGCCAGTAGCGAGTGGCAGACAGACAATGAGCAGTTCTTC,CASSEWQTDNEQFF
TRBD1,TRBJ1-6,TRBV30,TGTGCCAGTGACAGGGCTTTGGGTGGTTCACCCCTCCACTTT,CASDRALGGSPLHF
TRBD1,TRBJ2-7,TRBV9,TGTGCCAGCAGCGCGGACGTTGTGACAGGGTCCCACGAGCAGTACTTC,CASSADVVTGSHEQYF
.,TRBJ1-4,TRBV27,TGTGCCAGCAGTTTCCAGGGCCGTAATGAAAAACTGTTTTTT,CASSFQGRNEKLFF
.,TRBJ1-5,TRBV15,TGTGCCACCAGCAGAGATATCGGGACCGGGCCCCAGCATTTT,CATSRDIGTGPQHF
.,TRBJ2-7,TRBV13,TGTGCCAGCAGCCTTGGGGGAGACTCGTCCTACGAGCAGTACTTC,CASSLGGDSSYEQYF
.,TRBJ2-7,TRBV28,TGTGCCAGGCGACGCTACTCCTACGAGCAGTACTTC,CARRRYSYEQYF